The 8 T cell receptor beta chains presented below share a single source sample, sequenced in a study of shared clonotypes between healthy human individuals. The naive CD8 population came from CD45RO-negative cells selected for CCR7, without terminally differentiated effector memory CD45RA+ cells. The protocol was immunoSEQ multiplex PCR, while the TCRdb copy is restricted to in-frame clones and leaves out a portion. The sample contains approximately 2,200,000 clones, about 92% of which appear only once. Sequenced sample: naive CD8+ T cells from PBMCs. The receptor source for this set is a man younger than 30 in good health. Some clones in this sample may be carry-over from other donors' samples.

CDR3 loop: CASSISTNGELFF. The CDR3 coding sequence is TGTGCCAGTAGTATCTCGACCAATGGGGAGCTGTTTTTT. The chain joins TRBV19 to TRBJ2-2; D is unresolved. The CDR3 is 13 amino acids. The V gene's germline CDR1 is LNHDA and CDR2 SQIVND (reference sequence). Trimming shortened V by 3 bases and J by 8 bases, and 10 bases separated the two germline ends.

The chain uses TRBV9 and TRBJ2-1; possibly TRBD2 for D (6 bases). This CDR3 has 15 amino acids. Trimming stripped 0 bases from V and 2 bases from J, with 9 bases between. Germline CDR1 reads SGDLS; CDR2 reads YYNGEE. CDR3 amino acids: CASSVAGAPYNEQFF. The CDR3 DNA sequence: TGTGCCAGCAGCGTAGCGGGAGCGCCCTACAATGAGCAGTTCTTC.

This chain joins TRBV27 and TRBJ1-2, with no clear D. Germline CDR1 reads MNHEY; CDR2 reads SMNVEV (reference sequence). The ends were cut back, 0 bases at V and 6 bases at J, with 8 bases in the middle. CDR3 length equals 13 residues. The CDR3 DNA is TGTGCCAGCAGTTTATCAGGGTATGATGGCTACACCTTC. Protein: CASSLSGYDGYTF.

The chain is built from TRBV14 and TRBJ1-1, with D possibly being TRBD1 (5 bases). The length of the CDR3 is 15 residues. Per germline, CDR1 SGHDN and CDR2 FVKESK. V shed 4 bases and J shed 1 base, with 13 bases lying between them. The CDR3 region has the DNA TGTGCCAGCAGCCGCCTCCGGGACGGGAACACTGAAGCTTTCTTT. This translates into CASSRLRDGNTEAFF. Complete variable domain (other parts from reference TRBV14 and TRBJ1-1): EAGVTQFPSHSVIEKGQTVTLRCDPISGHDNLYWYRRVMGKEIKFLLHFVKESKQDESGMPNNRFLAERTGGTYSTLKVQPAELEDSGVYFCASSRLRDGNTEAFFGQGTRLTVV.

As for this clone: Other DNA sequences in the sample encode the same CDR3. This sequence joins TRBV28 and TRBJ2-7, with a weak D call TRBD1 (5 bases). Trimming removed 6 bases at V and 0 bases at J, with 9 bases between. This CDR3 has 13 residues. In germline, CDR1 is MDHEN, CDR2 SYDVKM. The CDR3 is CASSWGVSYEQYF. DNA for the CDR3: TGTGCCAGCAGCTGGGGCGTCTCCTACGAGCAGTACTTC.

This rearrangement joins TRBV9 to TRBJ2-2, with 9 bases identical to TRBD2. Germline CDR1 SGDLS, CDR2 YYNGEE. The CDR3 spans 16 residues. The trim removed 4 bases at V and 7 bases at J, leaving 11 bases unmatched. The CDR3 reads CASSSHSGRGIGELFF. The DNA of the CDR3 is TGTGCCAGCAGCTCACATAGCGGGAGAGGTATCGGGGAGCTGTTTTTT.

The chain joins TRBV10-3 to TRBJ2-1, with D uncertain. The CDR3 extends over 15 amino acids. CDR1 and CDR2 from the germline V gene are ENHRY and SYGVKD. V lost 0 bases and J 3 bases, leaving 9 bases between the germline ends. The DNA of the CDR3 is TGTGCCATCAGTGAGTCGAACTTTTACTACAATGAGCAGTTCTTC. It codes for CAISESNFYYNEQFF.

The V call is TRBV7-9, the J call TRBJ2-5; tentatively, D is TRBD1 (5 bases). The CDR3 sequence is 13 residues long. The ends were cut back, 1 base at V and 7 bases at J, with 10 bases in the middle. Germline V gene data show CDR1 as SEHNR and CDR2 as FQNEAQ (reference sequence). The CDR3 nucleotides read TGTGCCAGCAGCTTAGAAGGGGCCGGGACCCAGTACTTC. Translated: CASSLEGAGTQYF.